Presented here are 28 T cell receptor beta chains from one specimen sequenced in a study of OX40 agonist ivuxolimab in advanced cancers. Profiled with immunoSEQ multiplex PCR; TCRdb holds only in-frame clones, not every one. Of around 80,000 clones in the sample, over 75% were seen once. This specimen was CD4+ or CD8+ T cells sorted from blood, taken in a trial of the OX40 agonist ivuxolimab. The receptor set was obtained from an adult with an advanced solid tumor such as melanoma, head and neck, liver or kidney cancer.

This rearrangement joins TRBV9 to TRBJ1-5; no firm D call. Germline CDR1 and CDR2: SGDLS and YYNGEE. There are 13 residues in the CDR3. Trimming cost V 0 bases and J 8 bases, with 9 bases left between them. The CDR3 sequence: CASSVAPWEPQHF. The CDR3 DNA reads as TGTGCCAGCAGCGTAGCCCCCTGGGAGCCCCAGCATTTT. Full variable domain (rest looked up from reference TRBV9 and TRBJ1-5): DSGVTQTPKHLITATGQRVTLRCSPRSGDLSVYWYQQSLDQGLQFLIQYYNGEERAKGNILERFSAQQFPDLHSELNLSSLELGDSALYFCASSVAPWEPQHFGDGTRLSIL.

The rearrangement links TRBV7-9 to TRBJ1-1; perhaps TRBD1 as D (6 bases). The V gene's germline CDR1 is SEHNR and CDR2 FQNEAQ (reference sequence). CDR3 length: 15 amino acids. V was clipped by 1 base and J by 2 bases, with 11 bases between them. Here the CDR3 reads CASSLGAGDNTEAFF. CDR3 in DNA: TGTGCCAGCAGCTTAGGGGCAGGGGACAACACTGAAGCTTTCTTT.

The J gene is TRBJ2-2, the V gene TRBV2, with D possibly being TRBD1 (5 bases). Trimming removed 6 bases at V and 3 bases at J, with 14 bases between. The CDR3 runs to 15 residues. Germline V gives CDR1 SNHLY, CDR2 FYNNEI. The CDR3 spells CASRPTAAYTGELFF. CDR3 nucleotide sequence: TGTGCCAGCAGGCCGACAGCCGCTTACACCGGGGAGCTGTTTTTT.

This clone has a handful of counts. The chain recombines TRBV9 with TRBJ1-4; 10 bases are shared with TRBD1. Germline loops: CDR1 SGDLS, CDR2 YYNGEE. V lost 3 bases, J lost 10 bases, and 6 bases stayed unmatched. This CDR3 has 14 residues. The CDR3 here is CASSATGGGGKLFF. The CDR3 DNA follows: TGTGCCAGCAGCGCGACAGGGGGCGGAGGAAAACTGTTTTTT.

This clone was counted only a few times. The V and J genes are TRBV19 and TRBJ2-1; D is unresolved. Trimming removed 6 bases from V and 0 bases from J, with 12 bases in between. The CDR3 covers 15 residues. In germline, CDR1 is LNHDA, CDR2 SQIVND (reference sequence). The DNA of the CDR3 is TGTGCCAGTAGGACACAAACGAGCTCCTACAATGAGCAGTTCTTC. It specifies CASRTQTSSYNEQFF.

J is TRBJ2-2 and V is TRBV2; 10 bases line up with TRBD1. Germline V gives CDR1 SNHLY, CDR2 FYNNEI. The CDR3 is made up of 16 amino acids. The ends lost 6 bases at V and 4 bases at J; junction bases unmatched: 8. The CDR3 DNA follows: TGTGCCAGCAGCAAAGGGACAGGGGTTGGCACCGGGGAGCTGTTTTTT. This sequence encodes CASSKGTGVGTGELFF.

J is TRBJ2-3 and V is TRBV7-3; TRBD2 aligns across 11 bases. V gave up 4 bases and J gave up 0 bases; unmatched junction bases: 3. This CDR3 comprises 16 residues. CDR1 is SGHTA and CDR2 is FQGTGA in the germline V gene. CDR3 DNA sequence: TGTGCCAGCAGCTACTTAGCGGGGGGGAGCACAGATACGCAGTATTTT. It codes for CASSYLAGGSTDTQYF.

This clone was seen just once. This sequence joins TRBV28 and TRBJ2-7, with D tentatively TRBD1 (6 bases). This CDR3 has 12 amino acids. V gave up 8 bases and J gave up 2 bases, with 10 bases separating them. The germline CDR1 and CDR2 sequences are MDHEN and SYDVKM. DNA of the CDR3: TGTGCCAGCGGTCAGGGGCCCTACGAGCAGTACTTC. Amino acid sequence: CASGQGPYEQYF. Full variable domain (outside the CDR3, taken from reference TRBV28 and TRBJ2-7): DVKVTQSSRYLVKRTGEKVFLECVQDMDHENMFWYRQDPGLGLRLIYFSYDVKMKEKGDIPEGYSVSREKKERFSLILESASTNQTSMYLCASGQGPYEQYFGPGTRLTVT.

This chain connects TRBV19 to TRBJ2-7; TRBD1 agrees at 9 bases. Germline loops: CDR1 LNHDA, CDR2 SQIVND (reference sequence). The CDR3 consists of 15 residues. V was clipped by 1 base and J by 3 bases; unmatched bases: 4. The CDR3 loop reads CASSIAGQGDYEQYF. As DNA, the CDR3 is TGTGCCAGTAGTATAGCGGGACAGGGCGACTACGAGCAGTACTTC. The full variable domain, rest sourced from reference TRBV19 and TRBJ2-7, is DGGITQSPKYLFRKEGQNVTLSCEQNLNHDAMYWYRQDPGQGLRLIYYSQIVNDFQKGDIAEGYSVSREKKESFPLTVTSAQKNPTAFYLCASSIAGQGDYEQYFGPGTRLTVT.

This clone was detected only a few times. The chain couples TRBV27 to TRBJ1-1, with 9 bases that match TRBD1. V was pared by 5 bases and J by 1 base, with 5 bases of the junction left unmatched. Germline CDR1 MNHEY, CDR2 SMNVEV (reference sequence). This CDR3 has 15 residues. The chain's CDR3 is CASSRTGAPNTEAFF. In DNA form, the CDR3 reads TGTGCCAGCAGTAGGACAGGGGCCCCGAACACTGAAGCTTTCTTT.

The chain uses TRBV18 and TRBJ2-7; no firm D call. The CDR3 length is 17 residues. Trimming removed 8 bases from V and 0 bases from J, with 23 bases in between. Germline V lookup: CDR1 KGHSH, CDR2 LQKENI. CDR3 amino acids: CASLPSNAAGLSYEQYF. As DNA, the CDR3 is TGTGCCAGCCTCCCTTCGAATGCGGCTGGGCTCTCCTACGAGCAGTACTTC.

V and J are TRBV6-5 and TRBJ1-4; TRBD1 might be the D (5 bases). The V gene's germline CDR1 is MNHEY and CDR2 SVGAGI. The CDR3 covers 16 residues. V lost 0 bases and J lost 5, with 13 bases in between. The CDR3 loop reads CASSYSSGAGNEKLFF. The CDR3 bases are TGTGCCAGCAGTTACTCCTCCGGGGCGGGAAATGAAAAACTGTTTTTT.

The chain combines TRBV28 with TRBJ1-3, with TRBD1 as a possible D gene (6 bases). CDR3 length: 16 amino acids. V lost 3 bases and J 0 bases, leaving 12 bases between the germline ends. CDR1 is MDHEN, CDR2 SYDVKM, per germline. CDR3 coding DNA: TGTGCCAGCAGTTTGCCCGGGACACGCTCTGGAAACACCATATATTTT. This translates into CASSLPGTRSGNTIYF.

The rearrangement uses TRBV11-2 and TRBJ2-7; possible D gene TRBD1, 5 bases. This CDR3 comprises 14 residues. The germline gives CDR1 SGHAT, CDR2 FQNNGV. Trimming cost V 3 bases and J 3 bases, with 12 bases left between them. The CDR3 region is CASSFTIQVYEQYF. The CDR3 bases are TGTGCCAGCAGCTTTACGATACAGGTCTACGAGCAGTACTTC.

The chain is built from TRBV7-2 and TRBJ1-1; D not resolved. The germline V and J ends were trimmed by 2 bases and 0 bases, with 13 bases remaining between them. Germline loops: CDR1 SGHTA, CDR2 FQGNSA. The CDR3 sequence is 16 residues long. CDR3 protein: CASSLFLSSLNTEAFF. The CDR3 DNA follows: TGTGCCAGCAGCTTATTCCTGAGCAGCTTGAACACTGAAGCTTTCTTT.

This clone was seen just once. The chain has TRBV11-2 and TRBJ2-1; D gene unclear. Trimming removed 5 bases from V and 9 bases from J, with 8 bases in between. CDR1 is SGHAT and CDR2 is FQNNGV in the germline V gene. This CDR3 contains 11 residues. For the CDR3, the DNA is TGTGCCAGCAGCCCCCGCGGTGAGCAGTTCTTC. As protein: CASSPRGEQFF.

The chain has TRBV10-3 and TRBJ2-7, with 9 bases fitting TRBD2. V was clipped by 7 bases and J by 5 bases; unmatched bases: 6. From germline, CDR1 is ENHRY and CDR2 SYGVKD. The CDR3 loop spans 13 amino acids. CDR3 sequence reads: CAINFSGGDEQYF. CDR3 bases: TGTGCCATCAACTTTAGCGGGGGAGACGAGCAGTACTTC.

The V gene is TRBV29-1, the J gene TRBJ1-1; D gene ambiguous. Germline values: CDR1 SQVTM, CDR2 ANQGSEA. V was pared by 6 bases and J by 0 bases, with 14 bases between. CDR3 length equals 14 residues. CDR3 sequence reads: CSVRLPPMNTEAFF. In nucleotides, the CDR3 is TGCAGCGTCCGACTACCCCCGATGAACACTGAAGCTTTCTTT.

The rearrangement links TRBV7-3 to TRBJ2-2, with D maybe TRBD1 (5 bases). Germline V gene data show CDR1 as SGHTA and CDR2 as FQGTGA. This CDR3 is 12 amino acids long. Trimming stripped 5 bases from V and 8 bases from J, with 9 bases between. CDR3 coding DNA: TGTGCCAGCAGCCGTCAGGGAGGGGAGCTGTTTTTT. Protein: CASSRQGGELFF.

The chain employs TRBV30 and TRBJ1-2, with D possibly TRBD1 on 6 matching bases. V lost 2 bases, J lost 10 bases, and 23 bases lay in between. CDR1 is GTSNPN and CDR2 is SVGIG in the germline V gene (reference sequence). The CDR3 sequence is 15 residues long. CDR3 region: CAWSQIFQGPGDYTF. CDR3 sequence (DNA): TGTGCCTGGAGTCAAATATTCCAGGGGCCGGGGGACTACACCTTC.

This clone has more than one count but fewer than ten. The rearrangement joins TRBV7-2 to TRBJ2-1, with 8 bases aligning to TRBD2. Germline values: CDR1 SGHTA, CDR2 FQGNSA. This CDR3 has 13 amino acids. After removal of 6 bases from V and 8 bases from J, the junction contained 6 bases not matched to a gene. CDR3 protein: CASRGTSYYEQFF. Here the CDR3 DNA reads TGTGCCAGCAGGGGGACTAGTTACTATGAGCAGTTCTTC.

As DNA, the CDR3 is TGTGCCACCAGCAGAGATAGGGGCCACCCCACTAGCACAGATACGCAGTATTTT. Its protein product is CATSRDRGHPTSTDTQYF. The chain has TRBV15 and TRBJ2-3, with D perhaps matching TRBD1 (5 bases). The CDR3 spans 18 residues. Per germline, CDR1 LNHNV and CDR2 YYDKDF (reference sequence). The V gene lost 0 bases and the J gene lost 0 bases, with 16 bases spanning the gap.

The chain carries TRBV19 and TRBJ1-3; D is ambiguous. V lost 4 bases and J lost 2, with 9 bases in between. This CDR3 has 14 residues. Germline V gives CDR1 LNHDA, CDR2 SQIVND (reference sequence). The CDR3 spells CASSKGSAGNTIYF. The CDR3 coding sequence is TGTGCCAGTAGTAAAGGTTCCGCTGGAAACACCATATATTTT.

V and J are TRBV2 and TRBJ2-2; unclear D gene. V dropped 6 bases and J dropped 1 base, with 9 bases sitting between them. The CDR3 is made up of 14 amino acids. Germline V gene lookup returns CDR1 SNHLY and CDR2 FYNNEI. The CDR3 here is CASRKDGNTGELFF. DNA of the CDR3: TGTGCCAGCAGGAAGGACGGGAACACCGGGGAGCTGTTTTTT.

The chain combines TRBV6-6 with TRBJ1-2, with D possibly being TRBD1 (6 bases). Trimming left V 5 bases short and J 3 bases short, with 13 bases between. This CDR3 region has 14 residues. Germline V gene sequence: CDR1 MNHNY, CDR2 SVGAGI (reference sequence). The CDR3 is CASSVGGVDYGYTF. CDR3 sequence (DNA): TGTGCCAGCAGTGTAGGGGGGGTGGACTATGGCTACACCTTC.

This chain joins TRBV7-8 and TRBJ2-5; 7 bases line up with TRBD2. V lost 1 base to trimming and J lost 2 bases; unmatched junction nucleotides: 7. This CDR3 spans 16 amino acids. Germline V gives CDR1 SGHVS, CDR2 FQNEAQ. This CDR3 is CASSLGVAGLQETQYF. The CDR3 nucleotides are TGTGCCAGCAGCTTAGGAGTAGCGGGCCTACAAGAGACCCAGTACTTC.

This chain uses TRBV12-5 with TRBJ2-7; TRBD1 matches 11 bases. The CDR3 spans 15 residues. Germline-derived CDR1 and CDR2 are LGHNT and FRNRAP. V dropped 4 bases and J dropped 2; count of bases not matched to a gene: 4. CDR3 nucleotides: TGTGCTAGTGGTTCCCCGGGACAGGGGGCCTACGAGCAGTACTTC. This sequence encodes CASGSPGQGAYEQYF. The variable domain in full, with the rest retrieved from reference TRBV12-5 and TRBJ2-7, is DARVTQTPRHKVTEMGQEVTMRCQPILGHNTVFWYRQTMMQGLELLAYFRNRAPLDDSGMPKDRFSAEMPDATLATLKIQPSEPRDSAVYFCASGSPGQGAYEQYFGPGTRLTVT.

The sample holds a few counts of this clone. The CDR3, as DNA: TGTGCCAGCAGCCAAGATTTTGGCTTTCAGGGACCCCTTCCACAAGAGACCCAGTACTTC. It specifies CASSQDFGFQGPLPQETQYF. This chain links TRBV14 with TRBJ2-5; either TRBD1 or TRBD2 may fit D (5 bases each). The CDR3 loop spans 20 amino acids. Germline CDR1 reads SGHDN; CDR2 reads FVKESK. Trimming took off 0 bases at V and 2 bases at J, with 25 bases between the two ends.